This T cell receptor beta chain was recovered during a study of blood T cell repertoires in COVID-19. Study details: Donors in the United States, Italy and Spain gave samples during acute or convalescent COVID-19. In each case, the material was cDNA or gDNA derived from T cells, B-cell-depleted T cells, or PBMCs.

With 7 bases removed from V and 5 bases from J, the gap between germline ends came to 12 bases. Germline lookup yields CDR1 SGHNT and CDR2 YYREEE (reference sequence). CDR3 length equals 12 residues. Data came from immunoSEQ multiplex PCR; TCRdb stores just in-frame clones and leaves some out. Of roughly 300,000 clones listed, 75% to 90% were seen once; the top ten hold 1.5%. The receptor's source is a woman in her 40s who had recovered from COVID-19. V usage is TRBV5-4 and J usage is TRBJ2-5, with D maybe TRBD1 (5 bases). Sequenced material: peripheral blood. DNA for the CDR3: TGTGCCAGCGGGGCGCAAGGCGAGACCCAGTACTTC. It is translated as CASGAQGETQYF. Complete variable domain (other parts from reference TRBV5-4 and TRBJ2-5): ETGVTQSPTHLIKTRGQQVTLRCSSQSGHNTVSWYQQALGQGPQFIFQYYREEENGRGNFPPRFSGLQFPNYSSELNVNALELDDSALYLCASGAQGETQYFGPGTRLLVL.